The 14 T cell receptor beta chains below all came from one sample that was sequenced in a study of T cell responses to AZD1222 COVID-19 vaccine. Some clones are missing from TCRdb's copy, which holds only in-frame ones; the method was immunoSEQ multiplex PCR. This sample carries 110,000 or so clones, about 91% of them seen once, and the ten largest clones take 5.5% to 7.5%. The sequencing here drew on peripheral blood, taken 28 days after the second AZD1222 dose. Receptor source: an adult who received the AZD1222 COVID-19 vaccine.

The gene calls are TRBV29-1 and TRBJ1-5; TRBD1 aligns across 7 bases. V shed 6 bases, J shed 0 bases, and the junction held 5 bases outside the gene matches. The CDR3 has 14 residues. Germline V lookup: CDR1 SQVTM, CDR2 ANQGSEA. CDR3 sequence reads: CSVRQGSSNQPQHF. The CDR3 nucleotides are TGCAGCGTGCGACAGGGCTCTAGCAATCAGCCCCAGCATTTT.

The chain couples TRBV12-3 or TRBV12-4 to TRBJ1-2; D unresolved. V lost 2 bases to trimming and J lost 8 bases, with 9 bases between them. The CDR3 spans 12 residues. DNA for the CDR3: TGTGCCAGCAGTTTACTAAGTAGCGGCTACACCTTC. It specifies CASSLLSSGYTF.

This sequence joins TRBV2 and TRBJ1-2; 11 nucleotides line up with TRBD1. This CDR3 region has 15 residues. The germline gives CDR1 SNHLY, CDR2 FYNNEI. The ends lost 6 bases at V and 6 bases at J; junction bases unmatched: 9. CDR3 DNA sequence: TGTGCCAGCAGCAACGGACAGGGGGCGGATCATGGCTACACCTTC. This codes for CASSNGQGADHGYTF.

This chain uses TRBV3-1 (or the pseudogene TRBV3-2) with TRBJ1-2; 8 bases map to TRBD1. V gave up 3 bases and J gave up 3 bases; unmatched junction bases: 3. From germline, CDR1 is LGHDT and CDR2 YNNKEL (reference sequence). CDR3 size: 14 residues. For the CDR3, the DNA is TGTGCCAGCAGCCAGCGACAGGGGTACTATGGCTACACCTTC. Residues: CASSQRQGYYGYTF.

The gene calls are TRBV7-9 and TRBJ1-2, with D maybe TRBD1 (5 bases). Per germline, CDR1 SEHNR and CDR2 FQNEAQ (reference sequence). The ends were cut back, 5 bases at V and 4 bases at J, with 14 bases in the middle. The CDR3 runs to 14 residues. As DNA, the CDR3 is TGTGCCAGCAGCCCTAACGGGGGGGGCTATGGCTACACCTTC. This gives the protein CASSPNGGGYGYTF. The full variable domain, in which reference TRBV7-9 and TRBJ1-2 provide the parts outside the CDR3, is DTGVSQNPRHKITKRGQNVTFRCDPISEHNRLYWYRQTLGQGPEFLTYFQNEAQLEKSRLLSDRFSAERPKGSFSTLEIQRTEQGDSAMYLCASSPNGGGYGYTFGSGTRLTVV.

The chain joins TRBV2 to TRBJ2-7; D might be TRBD2 (6 bases). CDR1 and CDR2 from the germline V gene are SNHLY and FYNNEI. The V end lost 6 bases, the J end lost 4 bases, and 16 bases lay between the germline ends. This CDR3 spans 14 amino acids. The CDR3 DNA is TGTGCCAGCAGCCCCGGCGGGGTTCAATACGAGCAGTACTTC. This gives the protein CASSPGGVQYEQYF.

This chain connects TRBV15 to TRBJ1-4; no definite D call. This CDR3 spans 12 amino acids. Germline CDR1 is LNHNV and CDR2 is YYDKDF (reference sequence). V was trimmed by 3 bases and J by 7 bases, leaving 6 bases between them. Here the CDR3 reads CATSRSGEKLFF. The CDR3 region has the DNA TGTGCCACCAGCAGGTCGGGTGAAAAACTGTTTTTT.

The chain couples TRBV19 to TRBJ1-2; D possibly corresponds to TRBD1 (6 bases). Germline-derived CDR1 and CDR2 are LNHDA and SQIVND (reference sequence). V was clipped by 6 bases and J by 3 bases, with 20 bases between them. The CDR3 is 16 amino acids. The CDR3, as DNA: TGTGCCAGTAGCCGCGATCTAGGGGGACACTACTATGGCTACACCTTC. Translating gives CASSRDLGGHYYGYTF.

V and J are TRBV2 and TRBJ1-2; D might be TRBD1 (6 bases). Deletions cut 3 bases from V and 8 bases from J, with 13 bases between. The CDR3 is made up of 13 amino acids. Germline assignment: CDR1 SNHLY and CDR2 FYNNEI. The CDR3, as DNA: TGTGCCAGCAGTGAGTTGGGTGGGGGCGGCTACACCTTC. This gives the protein CASSELGGGGYTF.

The chain carries TRBV28 and TRBJ2-7; perhaps TRBD1 as D (5 bases). The germline V and J ends were trimmed by 5 bases and 2 bases, with 19 bases remaining between them. Germline loops: CDR1 MDHEN, CDR2 SYDVKM. This CDR3 region has 16 residues. The DNA of the CDR3 is TGTGCCAGCAGTCTCCCCGGTCAGGGCGCAACCTACGAGCAGTACTTC. Protein: CASSLPGQGATYEQYF. Based on the CDR3 plus reference TRBV28 and TRBJ2-7, the full variable domain is DVKVTQSSRYLVKRTGEKVFLECVQDMDHENMFWYRQDPGLGLRLIYFSYDVKMKEKGDIPEGYSVSREKKERFSLILESASTNQTSMYLCASSLPGQGATYEQYFGPGTRLTVT.

The gene calls are TRBV28 and TRBJ2-3; TRBD2 matches 9 bases. Germline V gene sequence: CDR1 MDHEN, CDR2 SYDVKM. With V trimmed by 8 bases and J by 0 bases, 3 bases remained unmatched. The CDR3 is 14 residues long. The CDR3 reads CASSTSGSTDTQYF. DNA of the CDR3: TGTGCCAGCTCTACTAGCGGGAGCACAGATACGCAGTATTTT. Combining the CDR3 with reference TRBV28 and TRBJ2-3 gives the whole variable domain DVKVTQSSRYLVKRTGEKVFLECVQDMDHENMFWYRQDPGLGLRLIYFSYDVKMKEKGDIPEGYSVSREKKERFSLILESASTNQTSMYLCASSTSGSTDTQYFGPGTRLTVL.

This chain links TRBV5-1 with TRBJ1-4, with a weak D call TRBD1 (5 bases). The V gene lost 4 bases and the J gene lost 4 bases, with 11 bases spanning the gap. CDR1 is SGHRS and CDR2 is YFSETQ in the germline V gene. The CDR3 covers 14 residues. The CDR3 DNA sequence: TGCGCCAGCAGCCTGGCGGGGGGTAATGAAAAACTGTTTTTT. Translation gives CASSLAGGNEKLFF.

The chain uses TRBV4-1 and TRBJ1-4; 7 bases align to TRBD1. CDR1 and CDR2 (germline): MGHRA, YSYEKL. This CDR3 region has 15 residues. J lost 5 bases, V lost 3 bases, and 6 bases had no gene match. In DNA, the CDR3 is TGCGCCAGCAGCCATCTAGGGACAGAGAATGAAAAACTGTTTTTT. This translates into CASSHLGTENEKLFF.

The CDR3 DNA reads as TGTGCCAGCAGTGACTTCTCGGGGGGGGCCTTGGAGCAGTTCTTC. Its translation is CASSDFSGGALEQFF. The chain joins TRBV25-1 to TRBJ2-1; 8 bases are a match to TRBD2. The V gene's germline CDR1 is MGHDK and CDR2 SYGVNS. This CDR3 spans 15 amino acids. V lost 3 bases, J lost 10 bases, and 11 bases stayed unmatched.